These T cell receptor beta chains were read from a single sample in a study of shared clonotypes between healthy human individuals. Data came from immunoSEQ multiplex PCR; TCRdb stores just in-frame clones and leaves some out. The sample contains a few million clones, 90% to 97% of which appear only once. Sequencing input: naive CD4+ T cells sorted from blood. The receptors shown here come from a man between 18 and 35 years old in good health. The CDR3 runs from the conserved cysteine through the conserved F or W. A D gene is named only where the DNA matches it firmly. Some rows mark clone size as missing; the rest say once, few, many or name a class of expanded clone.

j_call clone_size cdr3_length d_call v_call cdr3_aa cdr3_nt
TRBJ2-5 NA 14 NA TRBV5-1 CASSLGGLQETQYF TGCGCCAGCAGCTTGGGGGGGCTCCAAGAGACCCAGTACTTC
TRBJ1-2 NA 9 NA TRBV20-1 CSASHGYTF TGCAGTGCCTCGCATGGCTACACCTTC
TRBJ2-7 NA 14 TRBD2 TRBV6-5 CASTRAGGRYEQYF TGTGCCAGCACCAGGGCGGGAGGGCGGTACGAGCAGTACTTC
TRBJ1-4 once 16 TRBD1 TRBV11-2 CASSLGTGVPNEKLFF TGTGCCAGCAGCTTAGGGACAGGGGTTCCCAATGAAAAACTGTTTTTT
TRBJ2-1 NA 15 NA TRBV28 CASRGGGLGYNEQFF TGTGCCAGCAGAGGGGGGGGACTGGGCTACAATGAGCAGTTCTTC
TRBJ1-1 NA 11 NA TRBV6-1 CASKANTEAFF TGTGCCAGCAAGGCGAACACTGAAGCTTTCTTT
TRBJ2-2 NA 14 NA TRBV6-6 CASRTGGNTGELFF TGTGCCAGCAGAACAGGTGGGAACACCGGGGAGCTGTTTTTT
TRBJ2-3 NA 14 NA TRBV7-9 CASTLSAVTDTQYF TGTGCCAGCACCCTTAGCGCGGTCACAGATACGCAGTATTTT
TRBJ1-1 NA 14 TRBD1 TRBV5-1 CASSSRQGNTEAFF TGCGCCAGCTCCTCAAGACAGGGTAACACTGAAGCTTTCTTT
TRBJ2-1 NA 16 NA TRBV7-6 CASSLGTAVGRNEQFF TGTGCCAGCAGCTTGGGGACGGCGGTTGGGCGGAATGAGCAGTTCTTC
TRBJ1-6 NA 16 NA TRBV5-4 CASSSYKGDYNSPLHF TGTGCCAGCAGCTCTTATAAGGGGGACTATAATTCACCCCTCCACTTT
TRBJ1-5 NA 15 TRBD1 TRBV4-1 CASSLEGANNQPQHF TGCGCCAGCAGCCTGGAGGGGGCCAACAATCAGCCCCAGCATTTT
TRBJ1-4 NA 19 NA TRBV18 CASSPRGRSQTGGGEKLFF TGTGCCAGCTCGCCGCGGGGACGTTCCCAAACGGGAGGAGGTGAAAAACTGTTTTTT
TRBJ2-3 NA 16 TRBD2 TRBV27 CASRRLAGGPTDTQYF TGTGCCAGCAGACGTTTAGCGGGGGGGCCCACAGATACGCAGTATTTT
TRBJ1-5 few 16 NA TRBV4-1 CASSQDGQGSNQPQHF TGCGCCAGCAGCCAAGATGGCCAGGGGAGCAATCAGCCCCAGCATTTT
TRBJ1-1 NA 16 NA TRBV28 CASSSTFKGSNTEAFF TGTGCCAGCAGTTCCACCTTTAAGGGGTCGAACACTGAAGCTTTCTTT
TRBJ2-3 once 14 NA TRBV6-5 CASTSGRGGDTQYF TGTGCCAGCACCTCAGGCAGGGGTGGAGATACGCAGTATTTT
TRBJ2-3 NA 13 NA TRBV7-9 CASSRIRLDTQYF TGTGCCAGCAGTCGGATCCGTCTAGATACGCAGTATTTT
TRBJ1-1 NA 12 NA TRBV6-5 CASRSPNTEAFF TGTGCCAGCAGATCTCCCAACACTGAAGCTTTCTTT
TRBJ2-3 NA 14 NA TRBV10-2 CASSDVGRTDTQYF TGCGCCAGCAGTGACGTTGGGAGGACAGATACGCAGTATTTT
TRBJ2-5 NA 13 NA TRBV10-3 CAISPGGGETQYF TGTGCCATCAGTCCAGGGGGGGGAGAGACCCAGTACTTC
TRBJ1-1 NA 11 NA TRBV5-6 CASSEGTEAFF TGTGCCAGCAGTGAGGGGACTGAAGCTTTCTTT
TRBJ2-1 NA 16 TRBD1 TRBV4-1 CASSRNRDRDDNEQFF TGCGCCAGCAGCCGAAACCGGGACAGGGATGACAATGAGCAGTTCTTC
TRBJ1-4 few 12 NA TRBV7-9 CASSPDMTQLFF TGTGCCAGCAGCCCGGACATGACTCAACTGTTTTTT
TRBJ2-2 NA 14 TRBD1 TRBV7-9 CASRRQGSTGELFF TGTGCCAGCAGACGACAGGGTTCAACCGGGGAGCTGTTTTTT
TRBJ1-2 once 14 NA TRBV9 CASSRTDSYYGYTF TGTGCCAGCAGCCGAACGGACAGTTACTATGGCTACACCTTC
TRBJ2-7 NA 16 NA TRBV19 CASSAPGTATSYEQYF TGTGCCAGTAGTGCCCCCGGGACTGCCACTTCCTACGAGCAGTACTTC
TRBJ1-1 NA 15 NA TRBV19 CASWDPSLGSTEAFF TGTGCCAGTTGGGACCCCAGTCTCGGGAGCACTGAAGCTTTCTTT
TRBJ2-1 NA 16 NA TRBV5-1 CASSLAAGASYNEQFF TGCGCCAGCAGCTTGGCCGCAGGGGCTTCCTACAATGAGCAGTTCTTC
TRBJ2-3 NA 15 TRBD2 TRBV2 CASLLTSGGTDTQYF TGTGCCAGCCTTCTCACTAGCGGGGGCACAGATACGCAGTATTTT
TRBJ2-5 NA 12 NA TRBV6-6 CASSYEGKTQYF TGTGCCAGCAGTTACGAGGGGAAGACCCAGTACTTC
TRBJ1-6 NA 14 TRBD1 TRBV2 CASRSDRGGSPLHF TGTGCCAGCAGGTCGGACAGGGGGGGATCACCCCTCCACTTT
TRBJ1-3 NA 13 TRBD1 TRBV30 CAWGGGAGNTIYF TGTGCCTGGGGAGGGGGCGCTGGAAACACCATATATTTT
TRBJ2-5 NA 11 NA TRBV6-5 CASNPRKTQYF TGTGCCAGCAACCCGAGGAAGACCCAGTACTTC
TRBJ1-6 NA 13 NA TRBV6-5 CASSYFKDSPLHF TGTGCCAGCAGTTACTTCAAGGATTCACCCCTCCACTTT
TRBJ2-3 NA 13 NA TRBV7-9 CASSFGSTDTQYF TGTGCCAGCAGCTTCGGGAGCACAGATACGCAGTATTTT
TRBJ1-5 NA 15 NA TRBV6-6 CASSYDGYSNQPQHF TGTGCCAGCAGTTACGACGGGTATAGCAATCAGCCCCAGCATTTT
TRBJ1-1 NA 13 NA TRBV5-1 CASSSNLGSLPFF TGCGCCAGCAGCTCCAACCTCGGGAGCCTGCCTTTCTTT
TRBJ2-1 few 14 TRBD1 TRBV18 CASSPAGGRNEQFF TGTGCCAGCTCACCAGCAGGGGGCAGGAATGAGCAGTTCTTC
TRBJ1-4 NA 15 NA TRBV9 CASSVGPGPSEKLFF TGTGCCAGCAGCGTAGGCCCAGGCCCTAGTGAAAAACTGTTTTTT
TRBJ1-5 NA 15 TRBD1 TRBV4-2 CASRKDRDNNQPQHF TGTGCCAGCCGGAAGGACAGGGATAACAATCAGCCCCAGCATTTT
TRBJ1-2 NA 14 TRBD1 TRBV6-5 CASSRQGVLPGYTF TGTGCCAGCAGTCGACAGGGGGTGCTGCCTGGCTACACCTTC
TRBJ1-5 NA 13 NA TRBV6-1 CASLLTGPEPQHF TGTGCCAGCCTACTGACAGGCCCTGAGCCCCAGCATTTT
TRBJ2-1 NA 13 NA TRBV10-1 CASSESTRAEQFF TGCGCCAGCAGTGAGTCGACGAGAGCTGAGCAGTTCTTC
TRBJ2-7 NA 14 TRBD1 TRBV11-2 CASSPGQARHEQYF TGTGCCAGCAGCCCGGGACAGGCTCGCCACGAGCAGTACTTC
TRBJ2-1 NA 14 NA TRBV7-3 CASSLMSQGNEQFF TGTGCCAGCAGCTTAATGTCGCAGGGAAATGAGCAGTTCTTC
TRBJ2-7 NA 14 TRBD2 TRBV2 CASRSGTSAYEQYF TGTGCCAGCAGAAGTGGCACTAGCGCCTACGAGCAGTACTTC
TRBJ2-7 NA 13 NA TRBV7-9 CASSLGGLYEQYF TGTGCCAGCTCCCTTGGTGGACTATACGAGCAGTACTTC
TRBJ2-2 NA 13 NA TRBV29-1 CSVRSGETGELFF TGCAGCGTTCGGTCAGGGGAAACCGGGGAGCTGTTTTTT
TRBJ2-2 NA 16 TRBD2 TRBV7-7 CASSPRTSGVPGELFF TGTGCTAGCAGCCCTAGGACTAGCGGGGTCCCCGGGGAGCTGTTTTTT
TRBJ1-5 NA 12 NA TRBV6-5 CASSYVTQPQHF TGTGCCAGCAGTTACGTAACCCAGCCCCAGCATTTT
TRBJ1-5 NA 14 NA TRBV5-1 CASSLGGGEQPQHF TGCGCCAGCAGCTTGGGTGGGGGGGAGCAGCCCCAGCATTTT
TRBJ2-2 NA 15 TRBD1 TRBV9 CASSVEGQGTGELFF TGTGCCAGCAGCGTAGAGGGACAGGGGACCGGGGAGCTGTTTTTT
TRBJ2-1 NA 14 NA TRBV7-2 CASSLRSSYNEQFF TGTGCCAGCAGCTTACGGAGCTCCTACAATGAGCAGTTCTTC
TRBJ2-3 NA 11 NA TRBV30 CAWDDRNKQYF TGTGCCTGGGACGACAGGAACAAGCAGTATTTT
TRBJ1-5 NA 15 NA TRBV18 CASSPEAGGNQPQHF TGTGCCAGCTCACCCGAGGCAGGGGGCAATCAGCCCCAGCATTTT
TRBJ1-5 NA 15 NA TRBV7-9 CASSKAGTGGGPQHF TGTGCCAGCAGCAAAGCCGGGACTGGAGGGGGGCCCCAGCATTTT
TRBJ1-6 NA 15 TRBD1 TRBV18 CASSPRQGNNSPLHF TGTGCCAGCTCACCTCGACAGGGGAATAATTCACCCCTCCACTTT